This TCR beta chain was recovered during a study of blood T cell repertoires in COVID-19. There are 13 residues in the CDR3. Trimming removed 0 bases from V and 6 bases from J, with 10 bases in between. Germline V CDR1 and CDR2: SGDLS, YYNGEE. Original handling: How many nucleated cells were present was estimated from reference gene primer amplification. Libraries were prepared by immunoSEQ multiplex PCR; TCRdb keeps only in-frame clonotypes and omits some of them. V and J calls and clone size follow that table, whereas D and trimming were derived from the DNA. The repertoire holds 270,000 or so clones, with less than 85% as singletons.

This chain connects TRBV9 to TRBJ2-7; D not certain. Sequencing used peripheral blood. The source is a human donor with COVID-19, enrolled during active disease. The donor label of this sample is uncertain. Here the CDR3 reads CASSVELSSEQYF. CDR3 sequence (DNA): TGTGCCAGCAGCGTAGAACTTTCTAGCGAGCAGTACTTC.